A single TCR beta chain is shown here with its context. Measured with immunoSEQ multiplex PCR; TCRdb has only the in-frame clones, and not every one. The table shows about 46,000 clones, with about 90% occurring only once. This sample stems from a study of OX40 agonist ivuxolimab in advanced cancers. Study as a whole: Dose-escalation patients' cancers were hepatocellular carcinoma, melanoma, renal cell or head and neck cancer. It was permissible to have had prior anti-PD-1, anti-PD-L1 or anti-CTLA-4 therapy, and 40% had some.

Germline lookup yields CDR1 SNHLY and CDR2 FYNNEI. The CDR3 runs 13 residues. Trimming pared 1 base from V and 5 bases from J, leaving 7 bases between. The input for sequencing was CD4+ or CD8+ T cells sorted from blood, taken in a trial of the OX40 agonist ivuxolimab. The chain is built from TRBV2 and TRBJ2-3; the D gene is possibly TRBD2 (5 bases). The clonotype originates from an adult with an advanced solid tumor such as melanoma, head and neck, liver or kidney cancer. CDR3 in amino acids: CASSEEGRDTQYF. The CDR3 DNA reads as TGTGCCAGCAGTGAAGAAGGGAGAGATACGCAGTATTTT. Looking up the rest from reference TRBV2 and TRBJ2-3 gives the full variable domain: EPEVTQTPSHQVTQMGQEVILRCVPISNHLYFYWYRQILGQKVEFLVSFYNNEISEKSEIFDDQFSVERPDGSNFTLKIRSTKLEDSAMYFCASSEEGRDTQYFGPGTRLTVL.